This T cell receptor beta chain was recorded in a study of Ad26.COV2.S vaccination and SARS-CoV-2 variants. About this clone: Other nucleotide sequences in the sample specify the same CDR3.

Specified treatment: some 19 received Ad26.COV2.S at low or high dose, single or two shots; five or six received placebo; per-sample allocation not given. Samples were taken on day 63 after the first vaccine or placebo injection. Some clones are missing from TCRdb's copy, which holds only in-frame ones; the method was immunoSEQ multiplex PCR. The table lists hundreds of thousands of clones, 80% to 90% of them singletons. Trimming removed 7 bases at V and 5 bases at J, with 14 bases between. CDR1 MGHDK and CDR2 SYGVNS come from the germline V gene. CDR3 length equals 13 residues. The source of this sequence is a person between 18 and 60 years old who received the Ad26.COV2.S COVID-19 vaccine or a placebo. V usage is TRBV25-1 and J usage is TRBJ2-5; D possibly corresponds to TRBD2 (6 bases). The sample was peripheral blood, taken in a trial of Ad26.COV2.S vaccine versus placebo. CDR3 amino acids: CASKTGAVETQYF. The CDR3 DNA reads as TGTGCCAGCAAAACGGGAGCGGTGGAGACCCAGTACTTC.